The 2 T cell receptor beta chains below all came from one sample that was sequenced in a study of T cell repertoires in cytomegalovirus infection. From the reads, TCRdb called clonotypes with MiXCR, one entry per CDR3 protein. This sample yields hundreds of thousands of distinct CDR3 sequences, of which over 9% are seen a single time; roughly 10% belongs to the top ten. Sequenced input: PBMCs. The receptors here all came from a human donor in good health (CMV status not recorded). Some clones in this sample may be carry-over from other donors' samples.

This clonotype was detected many times. The rearrangement uses TRBV5-5 and TRBJ2-3; 8 nucleotides agree with TRBD2. V lost 5 bases to trimming and J lost 4 bases; unmatched junction nucleotides: 15. This CDR3 has 17 amino acids. Looked up from germline, CDR1 is SGHKS and CDR2 is YYEKEE (reference sequence). The chain's CDR3 is CASRVPSSGSVADTQYF. Here the CDR3 DNA reads TGTGCCAGCAGGGTACCATCAAGCGGGAGCGTGGCAGATACGCAGTATTTT.

There are many counts of this clonotype. This chain uses TRBV6-5 with TRBJ2-7, with 8 bases fitting TRBD1. This CDR3 has 16 residues. Losses at the gene ends were 4 bases for V and 2 bases for J; bases not matched to a gene: 10. Per germline, CDR1 MNHEY and CDR2 SVGAGI. CDR3 residues: CASSLLPGQDAYEQYF. The CDR3, as DNA: TGTGCCAGCAGTTTACTACCGGGACAGGACGCCTACGAGCAGTACTTC.